Detailed here is one TCR beta chain. Its antigen is unidentified. Graves' hyperthyroidism without ophthalmopathy progression within 18 months was termed stable. This sample was included in a study of T cells in Graves' hyperthyroidism and ophthalmopathy. General study points: Among thyroid clonotypes expanded above 0.001, most also appeared in blood.

Template material for amplifying TCR beta CDR3 regions consisted of RNA transcripts. With the HTBI primer set, the TCR CDR3 went through a first round of RT-PCR. Via MiXCR, TCRdb re-called the multiplex PCR reads, giving one row per CDR3 protein. The data show hundreds of thousands of distinct CDR3 sequences, with around 16% seen just once and approximately 3.9% held by the top ten. CDR1 is DFQATT, CDR2 SNEGSKA, per germline (reference sequence). V gave up 0 bases and J gave up 7 bases, with 16 bases separating them. The CDR3 has 16 amino acids. This receptor was identified in a woman aged 25 to 39 with Graves' hyperthyroidism. The sequenced material came from blood. The chain couples TRBV20-1 to TRBJ1-6; D gene unclear. CDR3 sequence: CSARDRLAGSNSPLHF. Written as DNA, the CDR3 is TGCAGTGCTAGAGATCGATTGGCGGGGAGCAATTCACCCCTCCACTTT.